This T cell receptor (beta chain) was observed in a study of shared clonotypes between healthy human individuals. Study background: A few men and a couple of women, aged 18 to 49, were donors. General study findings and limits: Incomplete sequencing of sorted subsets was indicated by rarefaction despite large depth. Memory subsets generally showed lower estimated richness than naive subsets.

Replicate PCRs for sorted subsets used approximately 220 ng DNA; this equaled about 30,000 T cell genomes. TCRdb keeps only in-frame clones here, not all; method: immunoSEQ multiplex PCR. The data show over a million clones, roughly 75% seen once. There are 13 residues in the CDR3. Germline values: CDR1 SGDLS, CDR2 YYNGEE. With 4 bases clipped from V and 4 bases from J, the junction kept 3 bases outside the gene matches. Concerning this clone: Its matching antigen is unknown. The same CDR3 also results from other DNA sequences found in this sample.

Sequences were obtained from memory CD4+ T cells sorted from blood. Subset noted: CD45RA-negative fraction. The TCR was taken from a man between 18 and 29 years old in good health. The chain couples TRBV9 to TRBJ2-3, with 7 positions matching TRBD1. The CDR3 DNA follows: TGTGCCAGCAGCCCAACAGGGGCAGATACGCAGTATTTT. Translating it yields CASSPTGADTQYF.